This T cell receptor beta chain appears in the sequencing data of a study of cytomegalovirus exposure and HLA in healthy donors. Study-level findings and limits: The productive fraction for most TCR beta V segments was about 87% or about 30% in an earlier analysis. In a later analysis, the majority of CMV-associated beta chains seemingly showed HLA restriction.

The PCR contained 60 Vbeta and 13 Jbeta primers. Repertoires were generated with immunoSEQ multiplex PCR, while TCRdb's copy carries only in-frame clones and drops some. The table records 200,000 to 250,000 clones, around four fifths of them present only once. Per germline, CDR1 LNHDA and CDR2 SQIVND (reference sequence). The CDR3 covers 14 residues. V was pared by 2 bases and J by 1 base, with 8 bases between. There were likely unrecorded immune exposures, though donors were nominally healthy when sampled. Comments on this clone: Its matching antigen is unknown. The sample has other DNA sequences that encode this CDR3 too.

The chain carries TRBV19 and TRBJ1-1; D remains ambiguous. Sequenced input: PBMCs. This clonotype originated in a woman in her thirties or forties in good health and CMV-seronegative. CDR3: CASSISGGNTEAFF. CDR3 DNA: TGTGCCAGTAGTATATCAGGAGGGAACACTGAAGCTTTCTTT. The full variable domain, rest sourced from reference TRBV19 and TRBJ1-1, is DGGITQSPKYLFRKEGQNVTLSCEQNLNHDAMYWYRQDPGQGLRLIYYSQIVNDFQKGDIAEGYSVSREKKESFPLTVTSAQKNPTAFYLCASSISGGNTEAFFGQGTRLTVV.